This T cell receptor beta chain appears in the sequencing data of a study of glioma-infiltrating T cells after dendritic cell vaccination. Assay: immunoSEQ multiplex PCR; the TCRdb copy retains only in-frame clones and omits some. The sample holds about 82,000 clones; over 85% are singletons and the top ten take approximately 3.2%. J gave up 6 bases and V 5 bases, and 12 bases lay outside the gene matches. Germline V gives CDR1 LNHDA, CDR2 SQIVND (reference sequence). The CDR3 has 15 amino acids. Material: blood, obtained before dendritic cell vaccination. This chain uses TRBV19 with TRBJ2-7, with 8 bases fitting TRBD1. The source is a human donor with glioblastoma. The CDR3 protein is CASSVRYLDRGEQYF. The CDR3 DNA reads as TGTGCCAGTAGTGTCAGGTACTTAGACAGGGGCGAGCAGTACTTC.